The 22 T cell receptor beta chains in this list originate from one sample, sequenced in a study of T cells in Graves' hyperthyroidism and ophthalmopathy. Amplification targeted TCR beta CDR3 regions from RNA transcripts. The TCR CDR3 first-round RT-PCR relied on the HTBI primer set. TCRdb itself ran the multiplex PCR reads through MiXCR, one entry per CDR3 protein. The data contain roughly 200,000 distinct CDR3 sequences, roughly 18% of them seen just once; the ten biggest clones take up approximately 40%. Source material: blood. These receptors were taken from a man in his forties with Graves' hyperthyroidism.

This chain joins TRBV5-1 and TRBJ1-6; 7 bases are shared with TRBD1. This CDR3 is built from 15 residues. The V gene's germline CDR1 is SGHRS and CDR2 YFSETQ. Trimming took 6 bases from V and 5 from J; bases not matched to a gene: 8. The CDR3 reads CASTRIGTDNSPLHF. In DNA form, the CDR3 reads TGCGCCAGCACAAGGATCGGGACAGATAATTCACCCCTCCACTTT.

This sequence joins TRBV7-3 and TRBJ2-7, with TRBD1 matching 10 bases. This CDR3 has 15 residues. V trimming: 4 bases; J trimming: 2 bases; junction bases outside the gene matches: 5. Germline loops: CDR1 SGHTA, CDR2 FQGTGA. The CDR3 DNA reads TGTGCCAGCAGCTCTACCGGGACAGGGGCCTACGAGCAGTACTTC. It yields the protein CASSSTGTGAYEQYF.

CDR3 sequence (DNA): TGTGCCAGCAGCTATGTCCCGTGGGACACTGAAGCTTTCTTT. It specifies CASSYVPWDTEAFF. The rearrangement links TRBV6-4 to TRBJ1-1, with D unclear. The germline gives CDR1 MRHNA, CDR2 SNTAGT. The length of the CDR3 is 14 residues. The V gene lost 6 bases and the J gene lost 3 bases, with 14 bases spanning the gap.

This clonotype was recorded at least ten times. The chain uses TRBV7-3 and TRBJ1-1; TRBD1 aligns across 7 bases. CDR1 is SGHTA, CDR2 FQGTGA, per germline. Trimming took 5 bases from V and 4 from J; bases not matched to a gene: 4. The CDR3 runs 13 residues. The CDR3 DNA sequence: TGTGCCAGCAGCCCCACAGGGGCCACTGAAGCTTTCTTT. It codes for CASSPTGATEAFF.

The chain joins TRBV7-9 to TRBJ1-1; D is possibly TRBD1 (5 bases). CDR1 and CDR2 (germline): SEHNR, FQNEAQ (reference sequence). V was cut by 1 base and J by 3 bases, with 12 bases left in between. CDR3 length equals 15 residues. As DNA, the CDR3 is TGTGCCAGCAGCTTAGGAAGCTGGGGGGACACTGAAGCTTTCTTT. Amino acid sequence: CASSLGSWGDTEAFF.

Points on this clonotype: This may be a read error, as it is one base from a much larger clone. The rearrangement links TRBV3-1 to TRBJ2-3; D perhaps matches TRBD1 (5 bases). This CDR3 is 14 amino acids long. Per germline, CDR1 LGHDT and CDR2 YNNKEL (reference sequence). As DNA, the CDR3 is TGTGCCAGCAGCCAAGCACAGTACACAGGTACGCAGTATTTT. It codes for CASSQAQYTGTQYF.

The rearrangement joins TRBV12-3 or TRBV12-4 to TRBJ2-7; D is ambiguous. This CDR3 has 12 amino acids. The V gene lost 5 bases and the J gene lost 3 bases, with 8 bases spanning the gap. The CDR3 spells CASSPYDYEQYF. CDR3 coding DNA: TGTGCCAGCAGTCCTTACGACTACGAGCAGTACTTC.

This clonotype was recorded at least ten times. This chain links TRBV28 with TRBJ2-7; D could derive from TRBD1 or TRBD2 (5 bases each). This CDR3 contains 12 residues. Germline V CDR1 and CDR2: MDHEN, SYDVKM. The CDR3 nucleotides read TGTACAGTTGGCAGGGAGACCTACGAGCAGTACTTC. It translates to CTVGRETYEQYF.

This clonotype appeared a few times. J is TRBJ1-2 and V is TRBV20-1; TRBD1 aligns across 9 bases. The V segment lost 0 bases and the J segment 3 bases; nucleotides outside the gene matches: 5. Germline values: CDR1 DFQATT, CDR2 SNEGSKA (reference sequence). CDR3 length: 15 amino acids. CDR3 loop: CSARDRTGADYGYTF. CDR3 coding DNA: TGCAGTGCTAGAGATCGGACAGGGGCGGACTATGGCTACACCTTC.

J is TRBJ2-1 and V is TRBV12-5; 9 bases are shared with TRBD2. Germline lookup yields CDR1 LGHNT and CDR2 FRNRAP. V dropped 6 bases and J dropped 3; count of bases not matched to a gene: 3. The CDR3 length is 14 residues. This chain's CDR3 is CASGRGGSYNEQFF. CDR3 DNA: TGTGCTAGTGGGCGGGGGGGTAGCTACAATGAGCAGTTCTTC.

The sample holds a few counts of this clonotype. This chain links TRBV5-1 with TRBJ1-1; D ambiguous. Germline V CDR1 and CDR2: SGHRS, YFSETQ. The CDR3 spans 13 residues. The ends were cut back, 0 bases at V and 8 bases at J, with 11 bases in the middle. CDR3 nucleotide sequence: TGCGCCAGCAGCTTGGGAGGAGGGAGAGAAGCTTTCTTT. Its protein product is CASSLGGGREAFF. Together with reference TRBV5-1 and TRBJ1-1, the CDR3 gives the full variable domain: KAGVTQTPRYLIKTRGQQVTLSCSPISGHRSVSWYQQTPGQGLQFLFEYFSETQRNKGNFPGRFSGRQFSNSRSEMNVSTLELGDSALYLCASSLGGGREAFFGQGTRLTVV.

This clonotype was counted ten times or more. The chain carries TRBV5-1 and TRBJ1-4; D remains ambiguous. The V gene lost 1 base and the J gene lost 0 bases, with 10 bases spanning the gap. Germline loops: CDR1 SGHRS, CDR2 YFSETQ. The CDR3 extends over 16 amino acids. The CDR3 DNA follows: TGCGCCAGCAGCTTGATCGCGGGAGCAACTAATGAAAAACTGTTTTTT. Translation gives CASSLIAGATNEKLFF. Full variable domain (outside the CDR3, taken from reference TRBV5-1 and TRBJ1-4): KAGVTQTPRYLIKTRGQQVTLSCSPISGHRSVSWYQQTPGQGLQFLFEYFSETQRNKGNFPGRFSGRQFSNSRSEMNVSTLELGDSALYLCASSLIAGATNEKLFFGSGTQLSVL.

This clonotype was counted ten times or more. This chain joins TRBV28 and TRBJ1-2; 7 positions match TRBD1. Germline V gives CDR1 MDHEN, CDR2 SYDVKM. The CDR3 runs to 13 residues. V lost 4 bases, J lost 6 bases, and 5 bases stayed unmatched. The CDR3 protein is CASSSTGVDGYTF. CDR3 nucleotides: TGTGCCAGCAGTTCCACAGGGGTTGATGGCTACACCTTC.

The sample holds many counts of this clonotype. The gene calls are TRBV29-1 and TRBJ1-1, with D unresolved. V dropped 5 bases and J dropped 1 base, with 11 bases sitting between them. This CDR3 is built from 13 residues. The germline V gene encodes CDR1 SQVTM and CDR2 ANQGSEA. DNA for the CDR3: TGCAGCGTTCAAAACTCGCAGAACACTGAAGCTTTCTTT. It encodes CSVQNSQNTEAFF.

The CDR3 DNA reads TGTGCCAGCAGCCGACAGGCCAGGGGGGAGACCCAGTACTTC. This gives the protein CASSRQARGETQYF. The J gene is TRBJ2-5, the V gene TRBV6-1; 7 nucleotides align to TRBD1. Trimming at V came to 6 bases and at J to 5 bases, leaving 9 bases not matched to a gene. The CDR3 contains 14 residues. The V gene's germline CDR1 is MNHNS and CDR2 SASEGT.

Many counts were recorded for this clonotype. The chain couples TRBV6-2 or TRBV6-3 to TRBJ1-1; D is possibly TRBD1 (5 bases). The germline CDR1 and CDR2 sequences are MNHEY and SVGEGT. CDR3 length: 13 amino acids. Trimming removed 0 bases from V and 5 bases from J, with 7 bases in between. In nucleotides, the CDR3 is TGTGCCAGCAGTTACTCGAGGGGAACTGAAGCTTTCTTT. Encoded protein: CASSYSRGTEAFF.

The table lists this clonotype with many counts. A read error may produce the germline difference seen at one junction end. The chain couples TRBV13 to TRBJ2-5, with D hard to call. The germline V gene encodes CDR1 PRHDT and CDR2 FYEKMQ (reference sequence). This CDR3 comprises 14 residues. This CDR3 reads CASSIGYTQETQYF. DNA of the CDR3: TGTGCCAGCAGCATAGGGTACACACAAGAGACCCAGTACTTC.

The chain recombines TRBV11-2 with TRBJ2-5, with TRBD2 matching 7 bases. Trimming cost V 6 bases and J 5 bases; bases outside gene matches: 6. Germline assignment: CDR1 SGHAT and CDR2 FQNNGV. The CDR3 has 13 amino acids. This CDR3 reads CASSRTRLETQYF. CDR3 nucleotides: TGTGCCAGCAGTCGGACTAGGTTGGAGACCCAGTACTTC.

This chain connects TRBV6-2 or TRBV6-3 to TRBJ2-1; no firm D call. There are 11 residues in the CDR3. Looked up from germline, CDR1 is MNHEY and CDR2 is SVGEGT. V was trimmed by 5 bases and J by 10 bases, leaving 9 bases between them. CDR3 loop: CASSIPDEQFF. In DNA, the CDR3 is TGTGCCAGCAGTATCCCAGACGAGCAGTTCTTC.

This clonotype was seen ten or more times. The rearrangement links TRBV7-9 to TRBJ2-1; no clear D gene. Germline V gene sequence: CDR1 SEHNR, CDR2 FQNEAQ (reference sequence). Trimming removed 7 bases at V and 0 bases at J, with 16 bases between. This CDR3 region has 16 residues. The CDR3 sequence is CASTDLAWSSYNEQFF. The CDR3 bases are TGTGCCAGCACTGACCTGGCTTGGAGCTCCTACAATGAGCAGTTCTTC.

This clonotype appeared many times. This chain links TRBV30 with TRBJ1-6; a weak D match, TRBD1 (5 bases). There are 13 residues in the CDR3. Trimming stripped 4 bases from V and 8 bases from J, with 12 bases between. The germline CDR1 and CDR2 sequences are GTSNPN and SVGIG (reference sequence). CDR3 loop: CAWNRGVDSPLHF. CDR3 nucleotides: TGTGCCTGGAATAGGGGTGTTGATTCACCCCTCCACTTT.

In its sample, this clonotype was seen once. This sequence joins TRBV12-3 or TRBV12-4 and TRBJ1-2; D call uncertain. Deletions cut 1 base from V and 4 bases from J, with 13 bases between. The CDR3 runs 15 residues. The CDR3 protein is CASSLGILRSYGYTF. DNA of the CDR3: TGTGCCAGCAGTTTAGGCATTCTGAGGAGCTATGGCTACACCTTC.